This T cell receptor beta chain was profiled in a study of T-cell reconstitution after alpha-beta-depleted transplantation in children. Whole-study results and caveats: Newly made T cells mostly supplied T-cell counts and diversity one year after transplant. High day-60 TCRbeta diversity in some patients came from surviving recipient T cells and thymic progenitors.

About this clonotype itself: Its specificity is not known.

The library targeted TCRbeta and was prepared with unique molecular identifiers. TCRdb itself ran the PCR reads through MiXCR, one entry per CDR3 protein. The table has some 460,000 distinct CDR3 sequences, about 16% seen once. This TCR was recovered from a boy less than two years old who had a stem cell transplant for Wiskott-Aldrich syndrome, so the T cells may come from the graft donor. Sequenced here: PBMCs, mostly from graft donor cells, sampled 360 days after TCRalphabeta/CD19-depleted stem cell transplant.

The CDR3 sequence: CASRPTVNYEQYF. The DNA for the CDR3 is TGTGCCAGCAGGCCTACAGTCAACTACGAGCAGTACTTC. The chain carries TRBV6-1 and TRBJ2-7; D ambiguous. Trimming left V 6 bases short and J 3 bases short, with 12 bases between. CDR3 size: 13 residues. Per the germline V gene, CDR1 is MNHNS and CDR2 is SASEGT.